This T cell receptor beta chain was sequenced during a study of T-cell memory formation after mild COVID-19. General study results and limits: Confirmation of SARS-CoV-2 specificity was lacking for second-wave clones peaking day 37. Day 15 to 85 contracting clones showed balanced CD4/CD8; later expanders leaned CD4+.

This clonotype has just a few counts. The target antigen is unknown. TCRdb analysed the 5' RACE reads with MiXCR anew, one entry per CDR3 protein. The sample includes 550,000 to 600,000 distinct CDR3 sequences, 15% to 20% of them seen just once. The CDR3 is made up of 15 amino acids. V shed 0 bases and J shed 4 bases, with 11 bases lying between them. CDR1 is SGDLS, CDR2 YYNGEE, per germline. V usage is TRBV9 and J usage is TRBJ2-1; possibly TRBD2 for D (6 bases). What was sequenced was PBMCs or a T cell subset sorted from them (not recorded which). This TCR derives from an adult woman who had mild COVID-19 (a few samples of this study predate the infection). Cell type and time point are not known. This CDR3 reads CASSVGAGSYNEQFF. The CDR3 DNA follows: TGTGCCAGCAGCGTAGGAGCGGGCTCTTACAATGAGCAGTTCTTC.